The 17 T cell receptor beta chains below all came from one sample that was sequenced in a study of blood T cell repertoires in COVID-19. TCRdb keeps only in-frame clones here, not all; method: immunoSEQ multiplex PCR. The profile covers 200,000 to 300,000 clones, with around 89% appearing a single time and over 4% taken by the ten largest. Sequenced: PBMCs or T cells enriched from blood (not recorded which). The receptors here all came from a woman in her thirties who had recovered from COVID-19.

This chain connects TRBV30 to TRBJ1-5, with TRBD1 matching over 9 bases. The CDR3 extends over 14 amino acids. V shed 3 bases and J 4 bases; nucleotides not matched to a gene: 4. CDR1 and CDR2 from the germline V gene are GTSNPN and SVGIG (reference sequence). CDR3 bases: TGTGCCTGGAGACATGGACAGGGGAATCAGCCCCAGCATTTT. This sequence encodes CAWRHGQGNQPQHF.

The chain has TRBV11-2 and TRBJ1-5; tentative D call: TRBD1 (6 bases). CDR1 is SGHAT, CDR2 FQNNGV, per germline. This CDR3 has 13 residues. The V end lost 5 bases, the J end lost 5 bases, and 10 bases lay between the germline ends. Here the CDR3 reads CASSRQVHQPQHF. In DNA, the CDR3 is TGTGCCAGCAGCCGACAGGTCCATCAGCCCCAGCATTTT. Full variable domain (rest looked up from reference TRBV11-2 and TRBJ1-5): EAGVAQSPRYKIIEKRQSVAFWCNPISGHATLYWYQQILGQGPKLLIQFQNNGVVDDSQLPKDRFSAERLKGVDSTLKIQPAKLEDSAVYLCASSRQVHQPQHFGDGTRLSIL.

The gene calls are TRBV5-4 and TRBJ2-1; TRBD1 matches at 10 bases. The germline V gene has CDR1 SGHNT and CDR2 YYREEE (reference sequence). The CDR3 covers 19 residues. The V gene end was trimmed by 2 bases and the J gene end by 7 bases; junction bases not matched to a gene: 18. DNA for the CDR3: TGTGCCAGCAGCTTATCCGGGACAGGGGACCTGTGGATGGGGAATGAGCAGTTCTTC. Translating it yields CASSLSGTGDLWMGNEQFF.

The chain links TRBV30 to TRBJ1-2; D is perhaps TRBD1 (5 bases). Between the trimmed V and J ends, which lost 2 bases and 4 bases, there was a span of 11 bases. CDR1 is GTSNPN and CDR2 is SVGIG in the germline V gene (reference sequence). This CDR3 contains 13 residues. The CDR3 sequence is CAWSTLTAYGYTF. The DNA of the CDR3 is TGTGCCTGGAGTACCCTGACAGCCTATGGCTACACCTTC. Combining the CDR3 with reference TRBV30 and TRBJ1-2 gives the whole variable domain SQTIHQWPATLVQPVGSPLSLECTVEGTSNPNLYWYRQAAGRGLQLLFYSVGIGQISSEVPQNLSASRPQDRQFILSSKKLLLSDSGFYLCAWSTLTAYGYTFGSGTRLTVV.

V usage is TRBV7-2 and J usage is TRBJ1-3; no firm D call. Trimming took 4 bases from V and 4 from J, leaving 14 bases between them. The CDR3 length is 15 residues. The V gene's germline CDR1 is SGHTA and CDR2 FQGNSA. Written as DNA, the CDR3 is TGTGCCAGCAGCTCTATGCCACCGGGGGGAAACACCATATATTTT. Translating it yields CASSSMPPGGNTIYF. The full variable domain, in which reference TRBV7-2 and TRBJ1-3 provide the parts outside the CDR3, is GAGVSQSPSNKVTEKGKDVELRCDPISGHTALYWYRQSLGQGLEFLIYFQGNSAPDKSGLPSDRFSAERTGGSVSTLTIQRTQQEDSAVYLCASSSMPPGGNTIYFGEGSWLTVV.

The V call is TRBV27, the J call TRBJ2-2, with TRBD2 matching over 13 bases. Germline V gene data show CDR1 as MNHEY and CDR2 as SMNVEV (reference sequence). V was pared by 6 bases and J by 8 bases, with 15 bases of the junction left unmatched. The CDR3 is 18 amino acids. The CDR3 sequence is CASSPSGLAGFVRGELFF. CDR3 bases: TGTGCCAGCAGCCCGTCGGGACTAGCGGGATTTGTTAGGGGGGAGCTGTTTTTT.

The chain uses TRBV28 and TRBJ2-1; 9 bases line up with TRBD2. The germline CDR1 and CDR2 sequences are MDHEN and SYDVKM. The V and J ends lost 0 bases and 3 bases, in that order; junction bases with no gene match: 0. There are 15 residues in the CDR3. CDR3 DNA: TGTGCCAGCAGTTTATGGACTAGCGGCTACAATGAGCAGTTCTTC. Residues: CASSLWTSGYNEQFF.

This chain uses TRBV7-2 with TRBJ1-2; D is possibly TRBD1 (5 bases). The CDR3 extends over 14 amino acids. Trimming took off 5 bases at V and 2 bases at J, with 12 bases between the two ends. Looked up from germline, CDR1 is SGHTA and CDR2 is FQGNSA. The CDR3 DNA follows: TGTGCCAGCAGCCCAGATCCAGGGAACTATGGCTACACCTTC. It codes for CASSPDPGNYGYTF.

Comments on this clone: No DNA is shown, since the ends of the CDR3 on it are uncertain; the CDR3 is the one TCRdb lists. This chain uses TRBV6-1 with TRBJ1-2. Germline CDR1 MNHNS, CDR2 SASEGT. The CDR3 numbers 13 amino acids, ends counted. The CDR3 spells CASSSSGGYGYTF.

The J gene is TRBJ1-1, the V gene TRBV18; tentative D call: TRBD1 (6 bases). This CDR3 has 16 residues. The germline V gene encodes CDR1 KGHSH and CDR2 LQKENI. V lost 5 bases and J 3 bases, leaving 19 bases between the germline ends. The chain's CDR3 is CASSTYQGRADTEAFF. The CDR3 DNA is TGTGCCAGCTCAACCTACCAGGGGAGAGCGGACACTGAAGCTTTCTTT.

The gene calls are TRBV27 and TRBJ2-2, with 7 positions matching TRBD2. The CDR3 length is 16 residues. V shed 5 bases and J 1 base; nucleotides not matched to a gene: 7. In germline, CDR1 is MNHEY, CDR2 SMNVEV (reference sequence). In DNA, the CDR3 is TGTGCCAGCAGTACCCGCGCTAGCGGGAACACCGGGGAGCTGTTTTTT. Translation: CASSTRASGNTGELFF.

The rearrangement joins TRBV29-1 to TRBJ2-1, with TRBD2 as a possible D gene (6 bases). Trimming removed 2 bases from V and 9 bases from J, with 17 bases in between. The CDR3 length is 14 residues. The germline CDR1 and CDR2 sequences are SQVTM and ANQGSEA. The CDR3 sequence is CSVESLARRGEQFF. The CDR3 DNA reads as TGCAGCGTTGAATCCCTGGCCAGGCGGGGTGAGCAGTTCTTC.

This rearrangement joins TRBV6-6 to TRBJ2-7, with 8 bases lining up with TRBD1. The CDR3 has 14 residues. The germline V gene has CDR1 MNHNY and CDR2 SVGAGI (reference sequence). V was clipped by 7 bases and J by 4 bases; unmatched bases: 9. CDR3 nucleotides: TGTGCCAGCATCAATAGGCAGGGGGCGTACGAGCAGTACTTC. This sequence encodes CASINRQGAYEQYF.

The chain links TRBV27 to TRBJ2-5; no firm D call. Germline V gene data show CDR1 as MNHEY and CDR2 as SMNVEV (reference sequence). The CDR3 has 11 residues. Trimming took 3 bases from V and 10 from J, leaving 9 bases between them. The CDR3 sequence: CASSFGLYQYF. The CDR3 DNA reads as TGTGCCAGCAGTTTCGGTTTGTACCAGTACTTC.

CDR3 nucleotide sequence: TGTGCCAGCAGCTCCTCCGGGACCGGGGAGCTGTTTTTT. It is translated as CASSSSGTGELFF. The genes are TRBV9 and TRBJ2-2; D unclear. Trimming took 4 bases from V and 5 from J, leaving 9 bases between them. CDR1 and CDR2 from the germline V gene are SGDLS and YYNGEE. The CDR3 length is 13 residues.

The chain recombines TRBV27 with TRBJ2-7; D perhaps matches TRBD1 (5 bases). V shed 0 bases and J shed 9 bases, with 21 bases lying between them. This CDR3 is built from 16 residues. In germline, CDR1 is MNHEY, CDR2 SMNVEV (reference sequence). CDR3 in DNA: TGTGCCAGCAGTTTATCGATTGTATCAGGGTACTTTGGGCAGTACTTC. Translating it yields CASSLSIVSGYFGQYF.

The genes are TRBV19 and TRBJ2-4; 7 bases agree with TRBD2. The CDR3 spans 15 residues. Trimming took 6 bases from V and 0 from J; bases not matched to a gene: 5. The V gene's germline CDR1 is LNHDA and CDR2 SQIVND (reference sequence). Here the CDR3 reads CASRAGGGAKNIQYF. CDR3 nucleotides: TGTGCCAGTAGGGCGGGCGGGGGAGCCAAAAACATTCAGTACTTC.